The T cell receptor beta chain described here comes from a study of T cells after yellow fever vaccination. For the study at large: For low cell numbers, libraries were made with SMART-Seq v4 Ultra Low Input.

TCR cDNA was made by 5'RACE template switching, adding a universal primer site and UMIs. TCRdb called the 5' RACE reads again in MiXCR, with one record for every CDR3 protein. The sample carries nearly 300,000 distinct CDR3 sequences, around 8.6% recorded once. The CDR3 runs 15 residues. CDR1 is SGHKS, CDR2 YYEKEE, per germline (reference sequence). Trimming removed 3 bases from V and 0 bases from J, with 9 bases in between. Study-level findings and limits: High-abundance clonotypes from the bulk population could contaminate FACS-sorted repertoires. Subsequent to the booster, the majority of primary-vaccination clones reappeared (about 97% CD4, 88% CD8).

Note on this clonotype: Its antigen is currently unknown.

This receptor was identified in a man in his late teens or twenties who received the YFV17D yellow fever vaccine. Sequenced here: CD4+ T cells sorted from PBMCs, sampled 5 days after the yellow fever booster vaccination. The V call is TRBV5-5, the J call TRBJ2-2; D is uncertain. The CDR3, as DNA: TGTGCCAGCAGCTACACTCGGTCGAACACCGGGGAGCTGTTTTTT. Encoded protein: CASSYTRSNTGELFF.